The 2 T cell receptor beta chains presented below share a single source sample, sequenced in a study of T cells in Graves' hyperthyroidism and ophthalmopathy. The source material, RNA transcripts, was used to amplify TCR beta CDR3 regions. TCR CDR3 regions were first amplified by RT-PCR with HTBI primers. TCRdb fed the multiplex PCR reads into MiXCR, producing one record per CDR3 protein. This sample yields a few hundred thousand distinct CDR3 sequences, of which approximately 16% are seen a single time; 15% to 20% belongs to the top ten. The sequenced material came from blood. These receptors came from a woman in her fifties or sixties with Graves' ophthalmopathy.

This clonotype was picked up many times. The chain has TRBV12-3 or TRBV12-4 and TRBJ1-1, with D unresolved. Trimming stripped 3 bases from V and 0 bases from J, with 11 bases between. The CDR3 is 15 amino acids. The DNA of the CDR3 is TGTGCCAGCAGTTTGACGGCAGGCATGAACACTGAAGCTTTCTTT. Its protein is CASSLTAGMNTEAFF.

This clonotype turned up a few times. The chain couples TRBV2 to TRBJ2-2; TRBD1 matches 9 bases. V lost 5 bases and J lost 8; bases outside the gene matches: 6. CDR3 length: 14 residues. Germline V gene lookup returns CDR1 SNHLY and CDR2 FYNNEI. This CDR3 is CASSWGQGRGELFF. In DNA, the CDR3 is TGTGCCAGCAGTTGGGGACAGGGACGGGGGGAGCTGTTTTTT.